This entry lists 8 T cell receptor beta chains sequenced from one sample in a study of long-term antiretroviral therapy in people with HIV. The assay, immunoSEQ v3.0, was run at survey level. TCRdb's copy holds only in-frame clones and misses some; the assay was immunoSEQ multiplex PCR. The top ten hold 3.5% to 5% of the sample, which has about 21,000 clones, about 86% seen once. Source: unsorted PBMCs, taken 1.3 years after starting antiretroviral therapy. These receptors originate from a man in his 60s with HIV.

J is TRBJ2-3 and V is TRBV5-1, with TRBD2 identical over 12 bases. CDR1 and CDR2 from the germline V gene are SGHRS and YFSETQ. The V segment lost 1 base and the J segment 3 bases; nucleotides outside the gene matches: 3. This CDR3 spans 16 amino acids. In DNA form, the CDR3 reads TGCGCCAGCAGCTTGTATCTAGCGGGGGGGACAGATACGCAGTATTTT. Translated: CASSLYLAGGTDTQYF.

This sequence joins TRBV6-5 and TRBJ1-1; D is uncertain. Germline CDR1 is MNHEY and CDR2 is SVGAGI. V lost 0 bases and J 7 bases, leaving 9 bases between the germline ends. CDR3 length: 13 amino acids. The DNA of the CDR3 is TGTGCCAGCAGTTACTCGTTCGGAGGTGAAGCTTTCTTT. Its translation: CASSYSFGGEAFF.

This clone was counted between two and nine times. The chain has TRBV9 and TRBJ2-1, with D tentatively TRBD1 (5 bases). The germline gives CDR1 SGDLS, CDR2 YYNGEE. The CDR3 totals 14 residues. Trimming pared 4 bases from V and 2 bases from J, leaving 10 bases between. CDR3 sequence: CASSQAGTYNEQFF. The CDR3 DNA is TGTGCCAGCAGCCAAGCAGGGACCTACAATGAGCAGTTCTTC.

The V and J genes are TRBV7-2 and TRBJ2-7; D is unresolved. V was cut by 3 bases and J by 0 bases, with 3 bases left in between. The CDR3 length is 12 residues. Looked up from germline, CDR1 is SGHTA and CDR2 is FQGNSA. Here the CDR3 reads CASSFSSYEQYF. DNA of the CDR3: TGTGCCAGCAGCTTTAGCTCCTACGAGCAGTACTTC.

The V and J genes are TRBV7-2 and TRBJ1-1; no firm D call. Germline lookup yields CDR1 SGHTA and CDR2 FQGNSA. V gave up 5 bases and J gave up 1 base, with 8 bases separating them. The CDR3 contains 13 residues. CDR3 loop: CASSPGGNTEAFF. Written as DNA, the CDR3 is TGTGCCAGCAGCCCCGGTGGGAACACTGAAGCTTTCTTT.

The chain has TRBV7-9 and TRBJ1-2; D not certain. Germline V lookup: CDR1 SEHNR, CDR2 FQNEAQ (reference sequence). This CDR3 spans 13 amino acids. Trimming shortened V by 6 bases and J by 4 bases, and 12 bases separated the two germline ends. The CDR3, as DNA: TGTGCCAGCAGATCGGACGGAACCTATGGCTACACCTTC. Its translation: CASRSDGTYGYTF.

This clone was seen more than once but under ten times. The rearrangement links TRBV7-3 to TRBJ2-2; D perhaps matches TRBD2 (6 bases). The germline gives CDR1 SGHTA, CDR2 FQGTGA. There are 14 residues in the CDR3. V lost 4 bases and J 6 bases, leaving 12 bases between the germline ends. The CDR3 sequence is CASSSLALAGELFF. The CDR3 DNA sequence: TGTGCCAGCAGCTCTCTAGCGCTGGCCGGGGAGCTGTTTTTT.

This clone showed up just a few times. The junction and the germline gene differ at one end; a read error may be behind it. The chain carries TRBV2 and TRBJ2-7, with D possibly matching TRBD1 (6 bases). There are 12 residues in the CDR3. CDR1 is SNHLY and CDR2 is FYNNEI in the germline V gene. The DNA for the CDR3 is TGTGCCAGCAGTGAAAGGTCCCAGGGGCCCGACTTC. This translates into CASSERSQGPDF.